This TCR beta chain was sequenced during a study of lymphopenia after photon versus proton radiotherapy. The data were produced by immunoSEQ multiplex PCR, yet TCRdb's version contains in-frame clones alone and is incomplete. This sample has more than 35,000 clones, with more than 75% found just once. General study findings and limits: A bigger post-nadir fall in TCR diversity correlated inversely with survival time in deceased patients. Under photons, naive T cells and diversity fell while effector/memory populations rose. Survival link was tested only in deceased patients; proton benefit remains a possibility. Oligoclonal CD8+ Temra expansion after nadir drove photon patients' diversity drop.

As for this clone: No antigen is known for it.

Germline CDR1 and CDR2: SEHNR and FQNEAQ (reference sequence). The CDR3 extends over 12 amino acids. The V and J ends lost 4 bases and 10 bases, in that order; junction bases with no gene match: 5. The sequence was collected from a man aged 50 or older with gastric cancer. The sequencing used peripheral blood, collected from a patient treated with photon-based radiotherapy. The chain couples TRBV7-9 to TRBJ1-1, with 8 bases lining up with TRBD1. The CDR3 sequence is CASSSQGDVAFF. The CDR3 region has the DNA TGTGCCAGCAGCTCACAGGGGGATGTAGCTTTCTTT.